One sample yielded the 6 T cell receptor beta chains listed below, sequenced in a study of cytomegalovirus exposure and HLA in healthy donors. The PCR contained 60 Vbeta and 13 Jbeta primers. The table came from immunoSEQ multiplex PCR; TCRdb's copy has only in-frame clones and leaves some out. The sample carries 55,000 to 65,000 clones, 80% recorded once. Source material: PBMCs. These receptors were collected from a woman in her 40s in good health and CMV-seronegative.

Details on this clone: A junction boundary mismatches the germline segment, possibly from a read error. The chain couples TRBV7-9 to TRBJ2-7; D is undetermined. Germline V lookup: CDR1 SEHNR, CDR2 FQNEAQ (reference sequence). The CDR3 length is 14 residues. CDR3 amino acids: CSSSLNRDSYEQYF. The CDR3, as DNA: TGTTCCAGCAGCTTAAACCGCGATTCCTACGAGCAGTACTTC.

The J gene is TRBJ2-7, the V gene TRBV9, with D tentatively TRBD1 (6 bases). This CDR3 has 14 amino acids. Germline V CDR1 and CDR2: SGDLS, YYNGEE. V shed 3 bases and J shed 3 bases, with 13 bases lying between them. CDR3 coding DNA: TGTGCCAGCAGCGGCCGGGACACCAGCTACGAGCAGTACTTC. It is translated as CASSGRDTSYEQYF.

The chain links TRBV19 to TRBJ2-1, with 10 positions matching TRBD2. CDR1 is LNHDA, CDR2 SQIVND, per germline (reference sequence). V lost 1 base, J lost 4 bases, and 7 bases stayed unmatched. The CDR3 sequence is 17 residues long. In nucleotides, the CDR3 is TGTGCCAGTAGTATAGTTGCTAGCGGGGGATATTACAATGAGCAGTTCTTC. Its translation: CASSIVASGGYYNEQFF.

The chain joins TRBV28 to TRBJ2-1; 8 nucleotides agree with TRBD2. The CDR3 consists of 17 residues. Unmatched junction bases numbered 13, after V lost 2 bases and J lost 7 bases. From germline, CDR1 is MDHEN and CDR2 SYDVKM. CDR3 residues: CASSLAQGSGKQNEQFF. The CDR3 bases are TGTGCCAGCAGTTTAGCCCAGGGTAGCGGGAAACAGAATGAGCAGTTCTTC.

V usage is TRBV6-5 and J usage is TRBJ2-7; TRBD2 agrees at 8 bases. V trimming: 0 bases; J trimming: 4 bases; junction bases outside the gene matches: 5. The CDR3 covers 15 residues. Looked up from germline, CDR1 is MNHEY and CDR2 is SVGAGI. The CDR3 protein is CASSYSPLAAYEQYF. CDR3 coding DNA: TGTGCCAGCAGTTACTCGCCACTAGCGGCTTACGAGCAGTACTTC.

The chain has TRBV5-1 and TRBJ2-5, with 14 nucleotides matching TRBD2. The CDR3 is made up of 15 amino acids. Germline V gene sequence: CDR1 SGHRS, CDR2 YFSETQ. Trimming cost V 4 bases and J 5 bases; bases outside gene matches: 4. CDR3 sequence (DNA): TGCGCCAGCAGCACCAGACTAGCGGGAGGGGAGACCCAGTACTTC. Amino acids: CASSTRLAGGETQYF.